The sequence of this T cell receptor beta chain was determined in a study of T cell responses to AZD1222 COVID-19 vaccine. Doses given second, at about 4 or about 12 weeks, were pooled. The protocol was immunoSEQ multiplex PCR, while the TCRdb copy is restricted to in-frame clones and leaves out a portion. This table has 150,000 to 200,000 clones, more than 75% appearing once. Remarks on this clone: What it binds is unknown.

Overall study results and limits: Vaccine-associated CD4 TCRs spanned spike, dominant at 160-218 and 743-854. Donor demographics were predominantly white British with a female majority; clonal diversity may be underestimated.

The CDR3 totals 18 residues. CDR1 and CDR2 from the germline V gene are SGDLS and YYNGEE. V gave up 5 bases and J gave up 3 bases; unmatched junction bases: 16. The sample here was peripheral blood, taken 28 days after the second AZD1222 dose. This clonotype was sampled from an adult who received the AZD1222 COVID-19 vaccine. The V gene is TRBV9, the J gene TRBJ2-4; 8 bases agree with TRBD2. The DNA for the CDR3 is TGTGCCAGCAGTGCCACTCCGGGACTAGTGGGAGGCAAAAACATTCAGTACTTC. It encodes CASSATPGLVGGKNIQYF.